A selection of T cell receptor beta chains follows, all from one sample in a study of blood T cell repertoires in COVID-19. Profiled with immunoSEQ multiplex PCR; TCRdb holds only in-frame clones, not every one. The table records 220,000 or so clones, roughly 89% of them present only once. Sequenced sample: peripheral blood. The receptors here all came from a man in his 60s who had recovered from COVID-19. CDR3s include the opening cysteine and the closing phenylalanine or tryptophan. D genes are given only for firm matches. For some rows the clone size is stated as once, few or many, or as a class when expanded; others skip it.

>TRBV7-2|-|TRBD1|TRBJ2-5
CASSLGGGRSETQYF
TGTGCCAGCAGCTTAGGAGGGGGCAGGTCGGAGACCCAGTACTTC
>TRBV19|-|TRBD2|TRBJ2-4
CASSPGLAGIQYF
TGTGCCAGTAGTCCGGGACTAGCGGGGATTCAGTACTTC
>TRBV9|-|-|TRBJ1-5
CASSRGQNLDQPQHF
TGTGCCAGCAGTCGAGGGCAGAACTTAGATCAGCCCCAGCATTTT
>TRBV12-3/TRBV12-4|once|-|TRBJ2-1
CASSQGPGSGFF
TGTGCCAGCAGCCAGGGGCCGGGGTCGGGGTTCTTC
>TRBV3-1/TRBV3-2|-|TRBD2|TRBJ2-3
CASSQSGGSGTDTQYF
TGTGCCAGCAGCCAGTCGGGAGGGTCGGGCACAGATACGCAGTATTTT
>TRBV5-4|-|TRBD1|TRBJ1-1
CASSLRQGITEAFF
TGTGCCAGCAGCTTAAGACAGGGTATTACTGAAGCTTTCTTT
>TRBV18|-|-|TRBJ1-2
CASSPGLQGKNYGYTF
TGTGCCAGCTCACCAGGGTTACAGGGTAAAAACTATGGCTACACCTTC
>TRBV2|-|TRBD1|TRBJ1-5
CASSVGQGIQPQHF
TGTGCCAGCAGTGTTGGACAGGGAATTCAGCCCCAGCATTTT
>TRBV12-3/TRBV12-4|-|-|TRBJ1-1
CASTVRRAAEAFF
TGTGCCAGCACCGTAAGGAGGGCAGCGGAAGCTTTCTTT
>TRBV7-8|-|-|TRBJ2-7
CASSLRPNYEQYF
TGTGCCAGCAGCTTGAGGCCGAACTACGAGCAGTACTTC
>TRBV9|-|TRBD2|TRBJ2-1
CASSVEAGGSYEQFF
TGTGCCAGCAGCGTAGAGGCGGGAGGTTCTTATGAGCAGTTCTTC
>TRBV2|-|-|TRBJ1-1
CASRVEGSTEAFF
TGTGCCAGTAGAGTGGAGGGATCCACTGAAGCTTTCTTT
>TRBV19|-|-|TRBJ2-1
CASSAGYREQFF
TGTGCCAGTAGTGCCGGTTACCGCGAACAGTTCTTC
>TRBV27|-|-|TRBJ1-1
CASSSSIRSMNTEAFF
TGTGCCAGCAGTTCGTCGATCAGGTCCATGAACACTGAAGCTTTCTTT
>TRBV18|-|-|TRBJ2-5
CASSPAGETRYF
TGTGCCAGCTCACCCGCAGGGGAGACCCGGTACTTC
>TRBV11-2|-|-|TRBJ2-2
CASSLGTGGNTGELFF
TGTGCCAGCAGCTTAGGAACAGGCGGGAACACCGGGGAGCTGTTTTTT
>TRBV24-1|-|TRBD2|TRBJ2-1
CATSDISGSSYNEQFF
TGTGCCACCAGTGATATCAGCGGGAGCTCCTACAATGAGCAGTTCTTC
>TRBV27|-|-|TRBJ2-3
CASSLRQLTDTQYF
TGTGCCAGCAGTTTGCGACAGTTGACAGATACGCAGTATTTT
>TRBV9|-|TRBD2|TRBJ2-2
CASSLRLAGGLNTGELFF
TGTGCCAGCAGCCTCAGACTAGCGGGGGGACTGAACACCGGGGAGCTGTTTTTT
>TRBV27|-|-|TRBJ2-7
CASSLAGGEQYF
TGTGCCAGCAGTTTAGCCGGAGGCGAGCAGTACTTC
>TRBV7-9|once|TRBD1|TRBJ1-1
CASSHPHRGLFLNTEAFF
TGTGCCAGCAGCCACCCCCACAGGGGGCTTTTTTTAAACACTGAAGCTTTCTTT
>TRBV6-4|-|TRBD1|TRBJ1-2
CASNPGTGVGYTF
TGTGCCAGCAATCCCGGGACAGGGGTTGGCTACACCTTC
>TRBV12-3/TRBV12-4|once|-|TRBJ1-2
CASSLWGRSGYTF
TGTGCCAGCAGTTTATGGGGGAGGAGTGGCTACACCTTC
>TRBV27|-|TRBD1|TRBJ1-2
CASSSTGPIYGYTF
TGTGCCAGCAGCTCGACAGGGCCAATCTATGGCTACACCTTC
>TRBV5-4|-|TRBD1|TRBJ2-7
CASSQGTGGLGQYF
TGTGCCAGCAGCCAAGGCACAGGGGGCTTAGGGCAGTACTTC
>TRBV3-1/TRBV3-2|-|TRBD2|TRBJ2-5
CASSRTSGRGVETQYF
TGTGCCAGCAGCAGGACTAGCGGGAGAGGAGTGGAGACCCAGTACTTC
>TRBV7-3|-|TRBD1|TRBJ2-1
CASSWGGQGYNEQFF
TGTGCCAGCAGCTGGGGGGGACAGGGCTACAATGAGCAGTTCTTC
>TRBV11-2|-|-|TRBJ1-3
CASSLAGGPGGNTIYF
TGTGCCAGCAGCTTAGCCGGGGGACCGGGGGGAAACACCATATATTTT
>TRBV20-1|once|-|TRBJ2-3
CSASVGQHHGTDTQYF
TGCAGTGCTAGTGTAGGTCAGCACCACGGGACAGATACGCAGTATTTT
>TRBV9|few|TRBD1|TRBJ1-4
CASSRTGGVNEKLFF
TGTGCCAGCAGCCGAACAGGGGGCGTGAATGAAAAACTGTTTTTT
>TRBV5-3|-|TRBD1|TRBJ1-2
CARSGWTGGLTNYGYTF
TGTGCCAGAAGCGGGTGGACAGGGGGCTTGACTAACTATGGCTACACCTTC
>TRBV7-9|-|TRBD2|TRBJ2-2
CASSVTGLAANTGELFF
TGTGCCAGCAGCGTGACTGGGCTAGCGGCGAACACCGGGGAGCTGTTTTTT
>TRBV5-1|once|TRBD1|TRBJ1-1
CASSRSTGQGGNTEAFF
TGCGCCAGCAGCCGGTCCACGGGACAGGGAGGAAACACTGAAGCTTTCTTT
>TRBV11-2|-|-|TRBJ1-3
CASSRLGNTIYF
TGTGCCAGCAGCCGTCTCGGAAACACCATATATTTT
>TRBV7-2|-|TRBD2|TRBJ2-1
CASSPGTSGIYPGGNEQFF
TGTGCCAGCAGCCCAGGGACTAGCGGGATCTACCCTGGTGGCAATGAGCAGTTCTTC
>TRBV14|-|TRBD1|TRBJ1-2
CASSRTGMYGYTF
TGTGCCAGCAGCCGGACAGGGATGTATGGCTACACCTTC
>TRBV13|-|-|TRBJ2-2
CASSFFVQTNTGELFF
TGTGCCAGCAGCTTTTTCGTACAAACGAACACCGGGGAGCTGTTTTTT
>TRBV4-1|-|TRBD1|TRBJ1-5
CASSLAAVGQAEPQHF
TGCGCCAGCAGCCTGGCGGCGGTGGGACAGGCGGAGCCCCAGCATTTT
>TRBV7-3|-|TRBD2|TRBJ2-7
CASSFTSGRPYEQYF
TGTGCCAGCAGCTTTACTAGCGGAAGGCCCTACGAGCAGTACTTC
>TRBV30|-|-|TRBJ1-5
CAWSAGVDQPQHF
TGTGCCTGGAGTGCAGGGGTCGATCAGCCCCAGCATTTT
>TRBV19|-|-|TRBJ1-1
CASSVTGWGATEAFF
TGTGCCAGTAGCGTAACAGGGTGGGGTGCGACTGAAGCTTTCTTT
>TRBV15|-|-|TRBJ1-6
CATSRDGTGSSYNSPLHF
TGTGCCACCAGCAGAGATGGAACAGGCAGCTCCTATAATTCACCCCTCCACTTT
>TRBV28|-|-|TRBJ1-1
CASSLGWGDNTEAFF
TGTGCCAGCAGTTTAGGTTGGGGGGACAACACTGAAGCTTTCTTT
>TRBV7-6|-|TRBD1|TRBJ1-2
CASSRTGQGVYGYTF
TGTGCCAGCAGCCGTACGGGGCAGGGGGTCTATGGCTACACCTTC
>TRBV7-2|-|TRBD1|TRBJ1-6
CASSLSKGAGSPLHF
TGTGCCAGCAGCTTAAGTAAGGGGGCAGGGTCACCCCTCCACTTT
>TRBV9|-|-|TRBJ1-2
CASSVTTGSGYTF
TGTGCCAGCAGCGTAACCACAGGGAGCGGCTACACCTTC
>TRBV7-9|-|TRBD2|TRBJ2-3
CASSLGPGRTADTQYF
TGTGCCAGCAGCTTAGGGCCCGGGAGGACCGCAGATACGCAGTATTTT
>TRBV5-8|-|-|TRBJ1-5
CASSTGRGGSNQPQHF
TGTGCCAGCAGCACCGGCAGGGGCGGTAGCAATCAGCCCCAGCATTTT
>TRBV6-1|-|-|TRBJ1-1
CASSEAERQEAFF
TGTGCCAGCAGTGAAGCGGAGAGACAGGAAGCTTTCTTT